A selection of T cell receptor beta chains follows, all from one sample in a study of a mutant IDH1 vaccine in newly diagnosed glioma. Some clones are missing from TCRdb's copy, which holds only in-frame ones; the method was immunoSEQ multiplex PCR. The profile shows roughly 34,000 clones, 75% to 95% of them singletons. Antigens of these TCRs are unknown. This sample comprised PBMCs, obtained from a glioma patient whose treatment included an IDH1 peptide vaccine. These receptors came from a woman aged 40 to 50 with glioma. Both conserved end residues are part of each CDR3. Fields, in order: J gene, D gene, clone size, V gene, CDR3 protein, CDR3 DNA. The D gene is left open where the match is weak. Only some rows state a clone size, as once, few, many or a class for expanded clones.

TRBJ2-2,TRBD1,NA,TRBV6-5,CASTGTGRTGELFF,TGTGCCAGCACGGGGACAGGGCGAACCGGGGAGCTGTTTTTT
TRBJ1-5,TRBD1,NA,TRBV7-6,CASSPDRGYQPQHF,TGTGCCAGCAGCCCAGACAGGGGGTATCAGCCCCAGCATTTT
TRBJ2-5,NA,NA,TRBV5-4,CASSLKDSRGETQYF,TGTGCCAGCAGCTTGAAGGACTCGAGAGGCGAGACCCAGTACTTC
TRBJ2-7,NA,NA,TRBV6-5,CASSWDGSSYEQYF,TGTGCCAGCAGTTGGGACGGAAGCTCCTACGAGCAGTACTTC
TRBJ1-1,NA,few,TRBV30,CAWSWAGEAFF,TGTGCCTGGAGTTGGGCTGGGGAAGCTTTCTTT
TRBJ1-1,NA,NA,TRBV9,CASSGEPGAGAFF,TGTGCCAGCAGCGGAGAGCCGGGGGCCGGAGCTTTCTTT
TRBJ2-5,NA,NA,TRBV7-2,CASSYRASETQYF,TGTGCCAGCAGCTACCGTGCAAGTGAGACCCAGTACTTC
TRBJ1-2,NA,NA,TRBV30,CAWSNLPGGYTF,TGTGCCTGGAGTAATCTACCGGGGGGCTACACCTTC
TRBJ1-1,NA,NA,TRBV29-1,CSVDRGLGEAFF,TGCAGCGTTGATCGGGGACTTGGGGAAGCTTTCTTT
TRBJ1-5,NA,NA,TRBV6-6,CASRDTGRDNQPQHF,TGTGCCAGCAGAGATACAGGGCGCGACAATCAGCCCCAGCATTTT
TRBJ2-5,NA,NA,TRBV27,CASSHGPTGTQYF,TGTGCCAGCAGCCATGGGCCGACGGGGACCCAGTACTTC
TRBJ2-2,NA,NA,TRBV21-1,CASSKRRGNNTGELFF,TGTGCCAGCAGCAAAAGGCGAGGGAATAACACCGGGGAGCTGTTTTTT
TRBJ2-7,TRBD1,NA,TRBV5-4,CASSLTGGYEQYF,TGTGCCAGCAGCTTAACAGGGGGATACGAGCAGTACTTC
TRBJ2-7,TRBD1,NA,TRBV5-1,CASSRDRGSYEQYF,TGCGCCAGCAGCAGGGACAGGGGTAGTTACGAGCAGTACTTC
TRBJ2-7,TRBD1,NA,TRBV4-1,CASSQNRGSYEQYF,TGCGCCAGCAGTCAAAACAGGGGGTCCTACGAGCAGTACTTC
TRBJ1-1,NA,NA,TRBV7-8,CASSSDRLNTEAFF,TGTGCCAGCAGCTCTGACAGACTGAACACTGAAGCTTTCTTT